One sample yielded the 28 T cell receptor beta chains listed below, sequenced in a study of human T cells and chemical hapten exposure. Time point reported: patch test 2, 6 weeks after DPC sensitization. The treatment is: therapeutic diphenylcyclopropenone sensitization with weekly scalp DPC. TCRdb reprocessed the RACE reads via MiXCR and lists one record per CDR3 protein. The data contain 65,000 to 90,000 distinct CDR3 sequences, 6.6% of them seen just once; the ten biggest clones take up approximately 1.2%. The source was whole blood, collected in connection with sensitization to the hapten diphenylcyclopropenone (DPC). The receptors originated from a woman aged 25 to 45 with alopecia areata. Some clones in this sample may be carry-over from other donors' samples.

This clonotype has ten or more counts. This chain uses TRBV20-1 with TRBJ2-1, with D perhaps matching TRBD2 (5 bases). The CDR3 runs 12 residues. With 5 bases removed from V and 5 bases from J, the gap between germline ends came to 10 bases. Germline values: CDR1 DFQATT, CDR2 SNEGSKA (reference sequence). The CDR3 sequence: CSAHPSNNEQFF. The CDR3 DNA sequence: TGCAGTGCTCACCCTAGCAACAATGAGCAGTTCTTC.

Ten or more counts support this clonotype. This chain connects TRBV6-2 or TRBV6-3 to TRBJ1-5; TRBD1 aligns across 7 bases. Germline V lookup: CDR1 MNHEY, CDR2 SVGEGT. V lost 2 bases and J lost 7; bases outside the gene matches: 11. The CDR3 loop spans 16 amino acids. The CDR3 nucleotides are TGTGCCAGCAGTTACACCGTGAGGGGGCTTCGGCAGCCCCAGCATTTT. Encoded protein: CASSYTVRGLRQPQHF.

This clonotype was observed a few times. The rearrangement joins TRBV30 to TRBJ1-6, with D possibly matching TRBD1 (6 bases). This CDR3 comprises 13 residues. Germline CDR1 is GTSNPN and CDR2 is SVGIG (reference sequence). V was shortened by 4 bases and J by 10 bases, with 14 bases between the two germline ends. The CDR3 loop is CAWKDRLSSPLHF. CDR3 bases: TGTGCCTGGAAAGACAGGTTATCCTCACCCCTCCACTTT.

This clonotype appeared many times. The DNA of the CDR3 is TGTGCCAGCAGTTATCGGGGACAGACCCAGTACTTC. This translates into CASSYRGQTQYF. The genes are TRBV6-2 or TRBV6-3 and TRBJ2-5; perhaps D is TRBD1 or TRBD2 (5 bases each). The V end lost 3 bases, the J end lost 6 bases, and 8 bases lay between the germline ends. CDR3 size: 12 residues. Germline V CDR1 and CDR2: MNHEY, SVGEGT.

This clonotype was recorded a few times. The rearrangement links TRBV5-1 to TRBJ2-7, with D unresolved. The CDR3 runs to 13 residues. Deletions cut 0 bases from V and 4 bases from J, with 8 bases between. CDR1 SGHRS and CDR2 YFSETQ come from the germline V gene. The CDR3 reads CASSLDRVYEQYF. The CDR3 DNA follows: TGCGCCAGCAGCTTGGATAGGGTGTACGAGCAGTACTTC.

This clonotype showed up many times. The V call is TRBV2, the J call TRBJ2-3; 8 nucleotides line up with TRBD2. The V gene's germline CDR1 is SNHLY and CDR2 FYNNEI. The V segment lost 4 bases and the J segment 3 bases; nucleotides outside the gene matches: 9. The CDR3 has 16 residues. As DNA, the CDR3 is TGTGCCAGCAGTGCGATCGGGGGGGCCAGGACAGATACGCAGTATTTT. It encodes CASSAIGGARTDTQYF.

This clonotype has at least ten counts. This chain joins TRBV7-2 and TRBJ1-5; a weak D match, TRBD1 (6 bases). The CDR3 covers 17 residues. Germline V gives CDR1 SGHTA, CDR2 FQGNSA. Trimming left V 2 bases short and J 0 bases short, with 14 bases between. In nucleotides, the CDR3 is TGTGCCAGCAGCTTAATGGGGGGCAGGGATAGCAATCAGCCCCAGCATTTT. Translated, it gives CASSLMGGRDSNQPQHF.

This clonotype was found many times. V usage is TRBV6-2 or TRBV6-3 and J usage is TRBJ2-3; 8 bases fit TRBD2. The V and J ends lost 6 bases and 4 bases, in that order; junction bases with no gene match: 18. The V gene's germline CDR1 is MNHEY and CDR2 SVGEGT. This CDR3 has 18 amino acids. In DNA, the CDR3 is TGTGCCAGCAGGCCCGCCCAGGGGCGGGGGGCATTATCAGATACGCAGTATTTT. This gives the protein CASRPAQGRGALSDTQYF.

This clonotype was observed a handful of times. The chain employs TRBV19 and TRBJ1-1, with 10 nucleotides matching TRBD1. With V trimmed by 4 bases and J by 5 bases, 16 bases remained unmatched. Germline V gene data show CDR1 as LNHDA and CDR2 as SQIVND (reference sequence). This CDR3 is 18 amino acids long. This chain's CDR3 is CASSTPLRDRGVRTEAFF. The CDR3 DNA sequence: TGTGCCAGTAGTACCCCACTCCGGGACAGGGGAGTTAGGACTGAAGCTTTCTTT.

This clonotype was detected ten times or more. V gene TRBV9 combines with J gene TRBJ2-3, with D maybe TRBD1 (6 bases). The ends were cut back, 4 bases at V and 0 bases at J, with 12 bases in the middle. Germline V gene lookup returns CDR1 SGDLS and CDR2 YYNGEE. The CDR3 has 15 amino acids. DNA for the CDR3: TGTGCCAGCAGCACACAGGGACGTAGCACAGATACGCAGTATTTT. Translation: CASSTQGRSTDTQYF.

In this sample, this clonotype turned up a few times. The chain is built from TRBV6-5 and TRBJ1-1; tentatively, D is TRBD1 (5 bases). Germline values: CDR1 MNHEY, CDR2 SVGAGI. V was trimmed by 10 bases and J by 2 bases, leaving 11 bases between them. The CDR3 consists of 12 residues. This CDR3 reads CATRWGNTEAFF. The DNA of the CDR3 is TGTGCCACCAGATGGGGCAACACTGAAGCTTTCTTT.

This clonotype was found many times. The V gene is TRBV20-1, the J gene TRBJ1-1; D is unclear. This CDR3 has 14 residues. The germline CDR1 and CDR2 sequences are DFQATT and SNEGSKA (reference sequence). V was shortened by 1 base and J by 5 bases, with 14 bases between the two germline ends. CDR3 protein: CSARVRSVGTEAFF. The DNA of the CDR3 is TGCAGTGCTAGAGTGAGATCTGTGGGTACTGAAGCTTTCTTT.

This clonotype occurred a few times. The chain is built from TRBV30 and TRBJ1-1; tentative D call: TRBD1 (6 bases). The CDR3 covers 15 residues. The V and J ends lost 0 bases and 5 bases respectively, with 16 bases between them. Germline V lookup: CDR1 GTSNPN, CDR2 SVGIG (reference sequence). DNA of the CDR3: TGTGCCTGGAGTGTATATGCAGGGAGGGGGACTGAAGCTTTCTTT. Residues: CAWSVYAGRGTEAFF.

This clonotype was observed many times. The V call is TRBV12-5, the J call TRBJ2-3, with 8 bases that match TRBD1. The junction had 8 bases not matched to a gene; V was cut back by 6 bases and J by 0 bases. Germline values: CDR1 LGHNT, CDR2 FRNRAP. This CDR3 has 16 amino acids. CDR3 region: CASGYGTGFSTDTQYF. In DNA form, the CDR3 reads TGTGCTAGTGGCTATGGGACAGGCTTTAGCACAGATACGCAGTATTTT.

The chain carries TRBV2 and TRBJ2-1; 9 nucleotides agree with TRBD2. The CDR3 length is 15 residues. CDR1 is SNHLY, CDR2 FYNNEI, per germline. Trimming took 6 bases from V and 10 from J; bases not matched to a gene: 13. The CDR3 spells CASRDLAGRLREQFF. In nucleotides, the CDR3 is TGTGCCAGCAGGGACCTAGCGGGGCGACTTAGGGAGCAGTTCTTC.

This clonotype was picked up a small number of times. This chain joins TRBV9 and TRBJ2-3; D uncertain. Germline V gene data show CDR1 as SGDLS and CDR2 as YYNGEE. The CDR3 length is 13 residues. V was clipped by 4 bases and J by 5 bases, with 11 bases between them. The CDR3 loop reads CASSPPSLDTQYF. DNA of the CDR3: TGTGCCAGCAGCCCCCCCAGTTTAGATACGCAGTATTTT.

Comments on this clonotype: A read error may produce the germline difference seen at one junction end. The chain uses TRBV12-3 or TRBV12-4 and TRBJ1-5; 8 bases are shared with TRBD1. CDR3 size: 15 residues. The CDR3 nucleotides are TGTGCCAGCAGTTCCAAGCGACAGGGGCTTCAGCCCCGGCATTTT. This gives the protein CASSSKRQGLQPRHF.

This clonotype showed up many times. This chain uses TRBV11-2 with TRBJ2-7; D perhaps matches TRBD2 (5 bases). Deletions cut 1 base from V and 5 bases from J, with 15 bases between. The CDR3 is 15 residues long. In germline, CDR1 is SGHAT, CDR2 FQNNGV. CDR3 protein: CASSLGVERIDEQYF. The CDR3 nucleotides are TGTGCCAGCAGCTTAGGGGTAGAGCGGATAGACGAGCAGTACTTC.

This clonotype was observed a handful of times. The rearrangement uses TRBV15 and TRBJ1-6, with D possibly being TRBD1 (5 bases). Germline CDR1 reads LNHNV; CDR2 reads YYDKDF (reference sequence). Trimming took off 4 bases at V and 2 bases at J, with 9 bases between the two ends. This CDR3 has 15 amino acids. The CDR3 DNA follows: TGTGCCACCAGCACCGACAGAGCCTATAATTCACCCCTCCACTTT. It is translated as CATSTDRAYNSPLHF.

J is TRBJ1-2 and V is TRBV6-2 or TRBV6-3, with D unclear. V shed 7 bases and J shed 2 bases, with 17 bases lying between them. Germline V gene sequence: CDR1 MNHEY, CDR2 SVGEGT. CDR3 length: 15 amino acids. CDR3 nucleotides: TGTGCCAGCAAATCTCATCCGGGAAGGAACTATGGCTACACCTTC. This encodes CASKSHPGRNYGYTF.

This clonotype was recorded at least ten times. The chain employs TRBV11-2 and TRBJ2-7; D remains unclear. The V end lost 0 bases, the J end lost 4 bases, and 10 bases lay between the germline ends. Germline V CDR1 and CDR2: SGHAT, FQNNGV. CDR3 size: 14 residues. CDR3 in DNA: TGTGCCAGCAGCTTAGATTCCAGAAGTTACGAGCAGTACTTC. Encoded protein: CASSLDSRSYEQYF.

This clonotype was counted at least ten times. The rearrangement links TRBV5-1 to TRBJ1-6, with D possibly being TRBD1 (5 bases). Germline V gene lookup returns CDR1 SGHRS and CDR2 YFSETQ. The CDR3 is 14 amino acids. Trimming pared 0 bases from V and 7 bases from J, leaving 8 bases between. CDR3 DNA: TGCGCCAGCAGCTTGGACCGACAGAATTCACCCCTCCACTTT. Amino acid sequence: CASSLDRQNSPLHF.

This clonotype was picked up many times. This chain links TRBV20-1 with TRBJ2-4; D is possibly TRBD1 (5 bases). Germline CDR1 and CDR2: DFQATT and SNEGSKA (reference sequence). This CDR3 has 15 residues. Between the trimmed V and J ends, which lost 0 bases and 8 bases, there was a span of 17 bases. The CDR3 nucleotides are TGCAGTGCTAGAGATTCCGCAGGGCGAATGGACATTCAGTACTTC. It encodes CSARDSAGRMDIQYF.

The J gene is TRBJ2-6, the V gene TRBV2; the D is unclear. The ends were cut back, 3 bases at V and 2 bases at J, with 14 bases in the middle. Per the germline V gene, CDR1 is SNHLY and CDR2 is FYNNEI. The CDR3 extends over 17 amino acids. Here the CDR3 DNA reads TGTGCCAGCAGTGAGGATCCGCGCTGGGCTGGGGCCAACGTCCTGACTTTC. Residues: CASSEDPRWAGANVLTF.

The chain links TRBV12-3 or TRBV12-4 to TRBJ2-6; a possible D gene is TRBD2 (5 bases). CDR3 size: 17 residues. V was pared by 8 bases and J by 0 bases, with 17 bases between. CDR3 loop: CASGRTSSSSGANVLTF. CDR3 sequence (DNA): TGTGCCAGCGGGCGGACTTCCTCGAGCTCTGGGGCCAACGTCCTGACTTTC.

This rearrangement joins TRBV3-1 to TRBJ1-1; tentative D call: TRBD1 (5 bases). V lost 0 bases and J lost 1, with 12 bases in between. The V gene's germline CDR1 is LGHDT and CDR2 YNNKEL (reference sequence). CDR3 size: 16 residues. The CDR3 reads CASSQDLAGWNTEAFF. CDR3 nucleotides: TGTGCCAGCAGCCAAGATTTAGCAGGGTGGAACACTGAAGCTTTCTTT.

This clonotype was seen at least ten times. The DNA for the CDR3 is TGTGCCAGCAGCGGAACAGGGAACACCGGGGAGCTGTTTTTT. This codes for CASSGTGNTGELFF. J is TRBJ2-2 and V is TRBV11-3; tentatively, D is TRBD1 (5 bases). The germline V and J ends were trimmed by 5 bases and 1 base, with 8 bases remaining between them. The CDR3 runs to 14 residues. In germline, CDR1 is SGHNT, CDR2 YENEEA.

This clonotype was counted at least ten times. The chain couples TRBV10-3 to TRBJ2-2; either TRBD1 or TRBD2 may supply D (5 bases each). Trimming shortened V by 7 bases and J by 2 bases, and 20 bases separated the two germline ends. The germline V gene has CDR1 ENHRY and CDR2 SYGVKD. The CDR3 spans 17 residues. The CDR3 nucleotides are TGTGCCATCACCCCTGGCCGAGGGGCCGGTAACACCGGGGAGCTGTTTTTT. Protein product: CAITPGRGAGNTGELFF.